Below, one T cell receptor beta chain is given with its context. What it binds is not known. This entry comes from a study of T cell repertoires in cytomegalovirus infection. Study-level background: Through public TCR beta signatures, both CMV infection and matching HLA type were indicated. Study findings and constraints: Dominating the ex vivo response were HLA-C-restricted CMV-specific TCR beta clonotypes.

The V gene's germline CDR1 is SGHTA and CDR2 FQGNSA. Trimming removed 5 bases from V and 1 base from J; junction bases left unmatched: 8. The CDR3 is 15 residues long. Using its own MiXCR run on the reads, TCRdb lists one record per CDR3 protein. The sample has 450,000 to 550,000 distinct CDR3 sequences, under 55% seen once. The clonotype comes from a human donor in good health (CMV status not recorded). Some clones in this sample may be carry-over from other donors' samples. This sequence joins TRBV7-2 and TRBJ2-7; TRBD2 matches at 7 bases. Material: cultured PBMCs, obtained from culture after CMV antigen stimulation. In nucleotides, the CDR3 is TGTGCCAGCAGCCCACTAAGCGGGATGTCCTACGAGCAGTACTTC. This translates into CASSPLSGMSYEQYF.